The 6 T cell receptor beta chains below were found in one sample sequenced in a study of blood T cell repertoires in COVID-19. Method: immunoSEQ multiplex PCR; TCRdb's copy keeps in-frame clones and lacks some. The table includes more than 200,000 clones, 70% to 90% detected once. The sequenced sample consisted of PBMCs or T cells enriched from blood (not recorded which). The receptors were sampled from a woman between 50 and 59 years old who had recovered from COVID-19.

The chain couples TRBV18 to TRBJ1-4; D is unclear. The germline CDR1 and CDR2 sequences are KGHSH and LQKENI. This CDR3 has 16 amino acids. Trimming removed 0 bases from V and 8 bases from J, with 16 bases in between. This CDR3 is CASSPPERGVVEKLFF. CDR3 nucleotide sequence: TGTGCCAGCTCACCACCAGAACGGGGAGTCGTCGAAAAACTGTTTTTT.

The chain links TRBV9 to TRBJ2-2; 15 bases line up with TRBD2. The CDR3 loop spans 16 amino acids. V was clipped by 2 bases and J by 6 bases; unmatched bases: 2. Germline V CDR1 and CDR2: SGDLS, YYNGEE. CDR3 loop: CASSVGTSGRPGELFF. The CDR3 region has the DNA TGTGCCAGCAGCGTTGGGACTAGCGGGAGGCCCGGGGAGCTGTTTTTT. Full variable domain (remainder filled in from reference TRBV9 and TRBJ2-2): DSGVTQTPKHLITATGQRVTLRCSPRSGDLSVYWYQQSLDQGLQFLIQYYNGEERAKGNILERFSAQQFPDLHSELNLSSLELGDSALYFCASSVGTSGRPGELFFGEGSRLTVL.

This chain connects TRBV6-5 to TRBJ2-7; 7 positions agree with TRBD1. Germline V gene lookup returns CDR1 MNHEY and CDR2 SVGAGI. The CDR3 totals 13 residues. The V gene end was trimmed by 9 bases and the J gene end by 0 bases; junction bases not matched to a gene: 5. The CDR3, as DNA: TGTGCCAGGATCGGGACAGTCTCCTACGAGCAGTACTTC. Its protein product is CARIGTVSYEQYF.

CDR3: CASSEREGRDEQFF. For the CDR3, the DNA is TGTGCCAGCAGTGAGCGGGAGGGCCGCGATGAGCAGTTCTTC. V usage is TRBV2 and J usage is TRBJ2-1; 9 bases align to TRBD2. CDR1 is SNHLY and CDR2 is FYNNEI in the germline V gene. V was clipped by 3 bases and J by 8 bases; unmatched bases: 5. The CDR3 extends over 14 amino acids.

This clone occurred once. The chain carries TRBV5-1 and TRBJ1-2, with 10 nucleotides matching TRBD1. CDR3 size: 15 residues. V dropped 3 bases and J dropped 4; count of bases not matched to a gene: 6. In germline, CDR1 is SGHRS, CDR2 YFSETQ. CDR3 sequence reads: CASSSPGQGIYGYTF. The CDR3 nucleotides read TGCGCCAGCAGCTCCCCGGGACAGGGGATCTATGGCTACACCTTC.

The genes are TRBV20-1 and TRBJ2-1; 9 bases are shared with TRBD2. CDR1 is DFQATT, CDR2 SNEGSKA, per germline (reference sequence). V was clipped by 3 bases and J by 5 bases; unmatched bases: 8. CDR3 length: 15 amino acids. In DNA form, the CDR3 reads TGCAGTGCTAGTTCTGGGACTAGCACTAACAATGAGCAGTTCTTC. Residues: CSASSGTSTNNEQFF.